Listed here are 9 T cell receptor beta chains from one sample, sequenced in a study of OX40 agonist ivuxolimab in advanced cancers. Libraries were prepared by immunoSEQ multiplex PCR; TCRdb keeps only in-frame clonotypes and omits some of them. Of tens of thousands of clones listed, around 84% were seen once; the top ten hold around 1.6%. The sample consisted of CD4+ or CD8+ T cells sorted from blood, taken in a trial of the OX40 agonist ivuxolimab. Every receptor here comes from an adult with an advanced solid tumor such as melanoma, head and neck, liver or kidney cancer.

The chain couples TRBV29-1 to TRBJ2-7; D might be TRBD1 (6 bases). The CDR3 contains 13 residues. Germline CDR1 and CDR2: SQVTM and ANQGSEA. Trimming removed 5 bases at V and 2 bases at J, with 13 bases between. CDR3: CSVRGTVTYEQYF. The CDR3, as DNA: TGCAGCGTTAGGGGGACGGTGACCTACGAGCAGTACTTC.

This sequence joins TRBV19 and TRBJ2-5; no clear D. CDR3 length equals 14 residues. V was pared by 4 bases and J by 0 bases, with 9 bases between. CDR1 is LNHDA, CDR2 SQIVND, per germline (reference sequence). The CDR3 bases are TGTGCCAGTAGTAGCGCTTTATACCAAGAGACCCAGTACTTC. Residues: CASSSALYQETQYF.

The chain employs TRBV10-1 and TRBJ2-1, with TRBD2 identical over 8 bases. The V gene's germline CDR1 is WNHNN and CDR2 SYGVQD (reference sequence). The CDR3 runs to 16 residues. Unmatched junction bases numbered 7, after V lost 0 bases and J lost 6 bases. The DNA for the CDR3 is TGCGCCAGCAGTGAGTCGACTGGACTAGCAGGCAATGAGCAGTTCTTC. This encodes CASSESTGLAGNEQFF.

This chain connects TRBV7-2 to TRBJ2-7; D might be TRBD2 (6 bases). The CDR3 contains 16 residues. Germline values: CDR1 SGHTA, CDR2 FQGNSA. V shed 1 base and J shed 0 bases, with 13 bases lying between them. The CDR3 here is CASSLVRGGSSYEQYF. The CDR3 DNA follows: TGTGCCAGCAGCTTAGTGAGGGGAGGAAGCTCCTACGAGCAGTACTTC.

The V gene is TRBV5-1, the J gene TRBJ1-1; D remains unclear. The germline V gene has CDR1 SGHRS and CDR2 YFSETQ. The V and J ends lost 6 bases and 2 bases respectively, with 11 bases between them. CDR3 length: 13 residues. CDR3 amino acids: CASKEGSNTEAFF. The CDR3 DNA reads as TGCGCCAGCAAAGAGGGATCCAACACTGAAGCTTTCTTT.

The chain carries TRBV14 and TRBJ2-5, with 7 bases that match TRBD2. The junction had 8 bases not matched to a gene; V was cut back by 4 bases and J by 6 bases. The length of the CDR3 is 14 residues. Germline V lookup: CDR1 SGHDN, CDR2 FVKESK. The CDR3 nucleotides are TGTGCCAGCAGCCCTCTGGGCGGGAGAAAGACCCAGTACTTC. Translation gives CASSPLGGRKTQYF.

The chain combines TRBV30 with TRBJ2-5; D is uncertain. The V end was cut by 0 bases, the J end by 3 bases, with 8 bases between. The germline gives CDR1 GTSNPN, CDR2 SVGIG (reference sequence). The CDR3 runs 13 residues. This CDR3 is CAWSVVVEETQYF. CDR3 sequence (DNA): TGTGCCTGGAGTGTAGTGGTGGAAGAGACCCAGTACTTC.

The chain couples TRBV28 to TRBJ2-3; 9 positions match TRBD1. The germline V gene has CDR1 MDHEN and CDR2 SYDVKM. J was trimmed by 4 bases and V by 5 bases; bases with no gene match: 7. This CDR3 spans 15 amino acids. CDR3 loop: CASSTGGGRADTQYF. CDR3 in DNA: TGTGCCAGCAGTACAGGGGGCGGACGGGCAGATACGCAGTATTTT. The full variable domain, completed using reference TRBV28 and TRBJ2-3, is DVKVTQSSRYLVKRTGEKVFLECVQDMDHENMFWYRQDPGLGLRLIYFSYDVKMKEKGDIPEGYSVSREKKERFSLILESASTNQTSMYLCASSTGGGRADTQYFGPGTRLTVL.

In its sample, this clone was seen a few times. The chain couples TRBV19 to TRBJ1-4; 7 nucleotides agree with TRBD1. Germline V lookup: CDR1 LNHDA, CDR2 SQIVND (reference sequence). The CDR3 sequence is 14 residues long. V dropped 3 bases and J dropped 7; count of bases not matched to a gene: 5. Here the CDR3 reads CASSIGAGGEKLFF. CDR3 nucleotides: TGTGCCAGTAGTATCGGGGCAGGGGGTGAAAAACTGTTTTTT.